This T cell receptor beta chain was obtained from a study of blood T cell repertoires in COVID-19. Study overall: The origin of the acute and convalescent COVID-19 samples was the United States, Italy and Spain.

V was pared by 0 bases and J by 6 bases, with 14 bases of the junction left unmatched. In germline, CDR1 is LGHDT, CDR2 YNNKEL (reference sequence). The length of the CDR3 is 18 residues. Profiled with immunoSEQ multiplex PCR; TCRdb holds only in-frame clones, not every one. The sample lists 250,000 or so clones, under 95% seen once, with roughly 2.9% in the top ten. The chain carries TRBV3-1 (or the pseudogene TRBV3-2) and TRBJ2-5; 9 bases match TRBD2. The receptor's source is a man aged 35-49 years who had been exposed to COVID-19. The sequencing input was PBMCs or T cells enriched from blood (not recorded which). CDR3 DNA: TGTGCCAGCAGCCAAGATCATAGGCTAGCGGGACACATCAAGACCCAGTACTTC. Amino acid sequence: CASSQDHRLAGHIKTQYF.